What follows are 20 T cell receptor beta chains derived from one specimen sequenced in a study of T cell responses to AZD1222 COVID-19 vaccine. TCRdb's copy holds only in-frame clones and misses some; the assay was immunoSEQ multiplex PCR. Of 130,000 or so clones in the sample, 89% were seen once. The sequences come from peripheral blood, collected 28 days after the second AZD1222 dose. These receptors all come from an adult who received the AZD1222 COVID-19 vaccine.

This rearrangement joins TRBV11-3 to TRBJ2-2; D possibly corresponds to TRBD2 (5 bases). The CDR3 is 13 residues long. V was pared by 5 bases and J by 5 bases, with 9 bases between. CDR1 and CDR2 from the germline V gene are SGHNT and YENEEA. In DNA, the CDR3 is TGTGCCAGCAGCCGGGAAAATACCGGGGAGCTGTTTTTT. It yields the protein CASSRENTGELFF.

This sequence joins TRBV6-2 or TRBV6-3 and TRBJ1-2; D is perhaps TRBD1 (5 bases). With 2 bases removed from V and 5 bases from J, the gap between germline ends came to 27 bases. The germline gives CDR1 MNHEY, CDR2 SVGEGT. The CDR3 has 19 amino acids. CDR3 loop: CASSYGAVSMATPGYGYTF. As DNA, the CDR3 is TGTGCCAGCAGTTACGGGGCGGTCTCTATGGCTACACCAGGATATGGCTACACCTTC.

V and J are TRBV5-4 and TRBJ2-7; 15 positions agree with TRBD2. The CDR3 is 19 amino acids. The V gene end was trimmed by 0 bases and the J gene end by 4 bases; junction bases not matched to a gene: 11. Germline values: CDR1 SGHNT, CDR2 YYREEE (reference sequence). DNA of the CDR3: TGTGCCAGCAGCTTGGGCCCGGGACTAGCGGGGGGATTAGATTACGAGCAGTACTTC. Encoded protein: CASSLGPGLAGGLDYEQYF.

The genes are TRBV30 and TRBJ2-7, with 7 bases lining up with TRBD1. Germline V gene lookup returns CDR1 GTSNPN and CDR2 SVGIG (reference sequence). The ends lost 3 bases at V and 2 bases at J; junction bases unmatched: 13. The CDR3 has 16 residues. CDR3 nucleotides: TGTGCCTGGAGCGCGAAGTCGGACAGGAGAACCTACGAGCAGTACTTC. It yields the protein CAWSAKSDRRTYEQYF.

This chain joins TRBV6-2 or TRBV6-3 and TRBJ1-1; D is perhaps TRBD1 (6 bases). Trimming took off 2 bases at V and 7 bases at J, with 14 bases between the two ends. Germline V gene data show CDR1 as MNHEY and CDR2 as SVGEGT. The CDR3 is 14 amino acids. The CDR3 DNA reads TGTGCCAGCAGTTACACCCTCAGGGGCGGTGAAGCTTTCTTT. Protein product: CASSYTLRGGEAFF.

CDR3 nucleotides: TGTGCCACTGAAGTGGGGAGGGGGGCTGAAGCTTTCTTT. Amino acids: CATEVGRGAEAFF. This chain connects TRBV2 to TRBJ1-1; possibly TRBD1 for D (6 bases). Germline values: CDR1 SNHLY, CDR2 FYNNEI. Between the trimmed V and J ends, which lost 10 bases and 6 bases, there was a span of 18 bases. This CDR3 has 13 residues.

V and J are TRBV7-3 and TRBJ2-7; no firm D call. CDR1 is SGHTA, CDR2 FQGTGA, per germline. The CDR3 spans 12 residues. Trimming pared 6 bases from V and 6 bases from J, leaving 12 bases between. The CDR3 DNA sequence: TGTGCCAGCAGTACCGTTACGGGCGAGCAGTACTTC. This sequence encodes CASSTVTGEQYF.

This clone was detected only a few times. The rearrangement joins TRBV7-9 to TRBJ2-2, with D perhaps matching TRBD1 (5 bases). Germline V gives CDR1 SEHNR, CDR2 FQNEAQ (reference sequence). V was trimmed by 7 bases and J by 1 base, leaving 10 bases between them. The CDR3 is 14 amino acids. This CDR3 is CASTKGVNTGELFF. The CDR3 DNA is TGTGCCAGCACCAAAGGGGTGAACACCGGGGAGCTGTTTTTT. The full variable domain, completed using reference TRBV7-9 and TRBJ2-2, is DTGVSQNPRHKITKRGQNVTFRCDPISEHNRLYWYRQTLGQGPEFLTYFQNEAQLEKSRLLSDRFSAERPKGSFSTLEIQRTEQGDSAMYLCASTKGVNTGELFFGEGSRLTVL.

This chain joins TRBV6-5 and TRBJ1-3; D perhaps matches TRBD1 (5 bases). This CDR3 comprises 15 residues. V lost 8 bases, J lost 2 bases, and 16 bases lay in between. Germline CDR1 MNHEY, CDR2 SVGAGI. CDR3 sequence (DNA): TGTGCCAGCGGTCCGGGACTGGGGGCTGGAAACACCATATATTTT. Its translation is CASGPGLGAGNTIYF.

The chain uses TRBV10-3 and TRBJ2-5, with D possibly being TRBD2 (6 bases). The CDR3 length is 14 residues. V lost 0 bases and J lost 5, with 10 bases in between. CDR1 is ENHRY, CDR2 SYGVKD, per germline. This CDR3 is CAISESEGTETQYF. CDR3 DNA sequence: TGTGCCATCAGTGAGTCGGAGGGAACGGAGACCCAGTACTTC.

This rearrangement joins TRBV5-1 to TRBJ1-3; TRBD1 might be the D (6 bases). Deletions cut 0 bases from V and 0 bases from J, with 10 bases between. This CDR3 has 16 amino acids. In germline, CDR1 is SGHRS, CDR2 YFSETQ. CDR3 region: CASSLAGQSSGNTIYF. In DNA, the CDR3 is TGCGCCAGCAGCTTGGCCGGACAGTCCTCTGGAAACACCATATATTTT.

V is TRBV7-9 and J is TRBJ2-5, with D uncertain. Per germline, CDR1 SEHNR and CDR2 FQNEAQ (reference sequence). V lost 2 bases and J lost 5, with 9 bases in between. The CDR3 contains 13 residues. The CDR3 is CASSLNTGETQYF. The CDR3 nucleotides read TGTGCCAGCAGCTTAAACACCGGGGAGACCCAGTACTTC.

Points on this clone: The sample carries other DNA sequences with the same CDR3. This chain connects TRBV9 to TRBJ2-5; maybe TRBD1 (6 bases). Germline assignment: CDR1 SGDLS and CDR2 YYNGEE. Trimming cost V 0 bases and J 3 bases, with 9 bases left between them. There are 14 residues in the CDR3. The CDR3 protein is CASSVGGGEETQYF. CDR3 sequence (DNA): TGTGCCAGCAGCGTAGGAGGGGGAGAAGAGACCCAGTACTTC.

This chain connects TRBV7-9 to TRBJ1-2; 10 bases fit TRBD1. The CDR3 consists of 17 residues. After removal of 1 base from V and 4 bases from J, the junction contained 9 bases not matched to a gene. The germline V gene has CDR1 SEHNR and CDR2 FQNEAQ (reference sequence). For the CDR3, the DNA is TGTGCCAGCAGCTTAGGAACGACAGGGGGCGGGCGCTATGGCTACACCTTC. Amino acids: CASSLGTTGGGRYGYTF.

By share, this clone ranks as medium-sized. J is TRBJ1-1 and V is TRBV19, with D maybe TRBD1 (5 bases). This CDR3 region has 15 residues. V was shortened by 7 bases and J by 4 bases, with 19 bases between the two germline ends. The germline V gene encodes CDR1 LNHDA and CDR2 SQIVND (reference sequence). The CDR3, as DNA: TGTGCCAGTACCGCGTTGGGGGGAGGGGCCACTGAAGCTTTCTTT. It encodes CASTALGGGATEAFF. The full variable domain, rest sourced from reference TRBV19 and TRBJ1-1, is DGGITQSPKYLFRKEGQNVTLSCEQNLNHDAMYWYRQDPGQGLRLIYYSQIVNDFQKGDIAEGYSVSREKKESFPLTVTSAQKNPTAFYLCASTALGGGATEAFFGQGTRLTVV.

The rearrangement links TRBV12-3 or TRBV12-4 to TRBJ1-2; D ambiguous. Trimming left V 2 bases short and J 12 bases short, with 10 bases between. This CDR3 has 11 residues. The CDR3 bases are TGTGCCAGCAGTTTAAGGCAGAGAAACACCTTC. This gives the protein CASSLRQRNTF.

This sequence joins TRBV7-9 and TRBJ1-4, with D perhaps TRBD1 (5 bases). Trimming cost V 5 bases and J 8 bases, with 9 bases left between them. This CDR3 contains 12 residues. Germline V CDR1 and CDR2: SEHNR, FQNEAQ (reference sequence). CDR3 amino acids: CASSTGTEKLFF. The CDR3, as DNA: TGTGCCAGCAGCACTGGGACGGAAAAACTGTTTTTT.

The rearrangement joins TRBV30 to TRBJ2-7; no definite D call. Trimming stripped 1 base from V and 3 bases from J, with 1 base between. The germline V gene encodes CDR1 GTSNPN and CDR2 SVGIG (reference sequence). The CDR3 extends over 10 amino acids. CDR3 DNA: TGTGCCTGGAGTGGCTACGAGCAGTACTTC. Amino acid sequence: CAWSGYEQYF.

This clone was found once. The CDR3 nucleotides are TGTGCCAGCTCACCATCAGGGGGCCCCGCGGACAATGAGCAGTTCTTC. Translated, it gives CASSPSGGPADNEQFF. This chain joins TRBV18 and TRBJ2-1, with 8 bases aligning to TRBD1. Germline V gene sequence: CDR1 KGHSH, CDR2 LQKENI. Trimming cost V 2 bases and J 5 bases; bases outside gene matches: 8. This CDR3 contains 16 residues.

This clone appeared a single time. The chain links TRBV5-1 to TRBJ1-6, with D uncertain. Germline assignment: CDR1 SGHRS and CDR2 YFSETQ. V lost 0 bases, J lost 8 bases, and 12 bases lay in between. There are 15 residues in the CDR3. As DNA, the CDR3 is TGCGCCAGCAGCTTGGAGTCGCCCGGGGATTCACCCCTCCACTTT. Translated, it gives CASSLESPGDSPLHF.